Listed below are T cell receptor beta chains from one sample, sequenced in a study of shared clonotypes between healthy human individuals. TCRdb's copy holds only in-frame clones and misses some; the assay was immunoSEQ multiplex PCR. The sample lists roughly 2,000,000 clones, less than 95% occurring once. Sequences were obtained from naive CD8+ T cells sorted from blood. Every receptor here comes from a man aged 18 to 35 in good health. Each CDR3 is given with its conserved first and last residue. A D gene is named only where the DNA matches it firmly. For some rows the clone size is stated as once, few or many, or as a class when expanded; others skip it.

V gene: TRBV6-5
J gene: TRBJ2-7
clone size: NA
D gene: TRBD2
CDR3 DNA: TGTGCCAGCAGTTACTCGACTAGCGGCTTATACGAGCAGTACTTC
CDR3 protein: CASSYSTSGLYEQYF

V gene: TRBV9
J gene: TRBJ2-7
clone size: NA
D gene: TRBD1
CDR3 DNA: TGTGCCAGCAGCGTAGCTGGGACAGGGTTGGACGAGCAGTACTTC
CDR3 protein: CASSVAGTGLDEQYF

V gene: TRBV27
J gene: TRBJ2-2
clone size: NA
D gene: NA
CDR3 DNA: TGTGCCAGCAGTTTATCCAGCGAGGCCGGGGAGCTGTTTTTT
CDR3 protein: CASSLSSEAGELFF

V gene: TRBV6-8
J gene: TRBJ2-7
clone size: NA
D gene: NA
CDR3 DNA: TGTGCCAGCAGCCCCAGAGCTAGCGCCTACGAGCAGTACTTC
CDR3 protein: CASSPRASAYEQYF

V gene: TRBV28
J gene: TRBJ2-2
clone size: NA
D gene: NA
CDR3 DNA: TGTGCCAGCAGTTCAGCCGTCGGAATTTCCGGGGAGCTGTTTTTT
CDR3 protein: CASSSAVGISGELFF

V gene: TRBV7-2
J gene: TRBJ2-1
clone size: NA
D gene: TRBD2
CDR3 DNA: TGTGCCAGCAGCTTAGGGGCGGGGACTAGCCCTAATGAGCAGTTCTTC
CDR3 protein: CASSLGAGTSPNEQFF

V gene: TRBV7-9
J gene: TRBJ2-2
clone size: NA
D gene: TRBD2
CDR3 DNA: TGTGCCAGCAGCTCGTCCCCTGGGCGGGGGGGCACCGGGGAGCTGTTTTTT
CDR3 protein: CASSSSPGRGGTGELFF

V gene: TRBV5-4
J gene: TRBJ2-7
clone size: NA
D gene: TRBD2
CDR3 DNA: TGTGCCAGCAGCTTAACAGCGGGACTTCCCTACGAGCAGTACTTC
CDR3 protein: CASSLTAGLPYEQYF

V gene: TRBV9
J gene: TRBJ2-5
clone size: NA
D gene: TRBD1
CDR3 DNA: TGTGCCAGCAGCGCCCGGGACAGGCGACAAGAGACCCAGTACTTC
CDR3 protein: CASSARDRRQETQYF

V gene: TRBV19
J gene: TRBJ2-2
clone size: NA
D gene: NA
CDR3 DNA: TGTGCCAGTAGTGATTGGAACACCGGGGAGCTGTTTTTT
CDR3 protein: CASSDWNTGELFF

V gene: TRBV6-1
J gene: TRBJ2-7
clone size: NA
D gene: NA
CDR3 DNA: TGTGCCAGCAGTGAGGGGTGGGGGTACGAGCAGTACTTC
CDR3 protein: CASSEGWGYEQYF

V gene: TRBV2
J gene: TRBJ1-1
clone size: NA
D gene: TRBD1
CDR3 DNA: TGTGCCAGCCACAGACAGGGATTCGACACTGAAGCTTTCTTT
CDR3 protein: CASHRQGFDTEAFF

V gene: TRBV12-2
J gene: TRBJ2-1
clone size: NA
D gene: NA
CDR3 DNA: TGTGCAAGTCGCCTACCAGGGGGCGATTTCGATGAGCAGTTCTTC
CDR3 protein: CASRLPGGDFDEQFF

V gene: TRBV6-5
J gene: TRBJ2-4
clone size: NA
D gene: NA
CDR3 DNA: TGTGCCAGCAGTTACTGGTCCTATAAAAACATTCAGTACTTC
CDR3 protein: CASSYWSYKNIQYF

V gene: TRBV27
J gene: TRBJ2-7
clone size: NA
D gene: TRBD2
CDR3 DNA: TGTGCCAGCAGTTTATCGGGCCCGGGACTAGCGGTTCCGAGTAGCTCCTACGAGCAGTACTTC
CDR3 protein: CASSLSGPGLAVPSSSYEQYF

V gene: TRBV4-1
J gene: TRBJ2-7
clone size: NA
D gene: NA
CDR3 DNA: TGCGCCAGCAGCCAAGTATCAGGGGACTGGCTCTACGAGCAGTACTTC
CDR3 protein: CASSQVSGDWLYEQYF

V gene: TRBV12-5
J gene: TRBJ2-1
clone size: NA
D gene: TRBD2
CDR3 DNA: TGTGCTAGTGGTTCCCCACCTAGCGGATTTGCGGATGAGCAGTTCTTC
CDR3 protein: CASGSPPSGFADEQFF

V gene: TRBV5-1
J gene: TRBJ2-4
clone size: NA
D gene: NA
CDR3 DNA: TGCGCCAGCAGCTCACTCAGGGATTCGGAAAACATTCAGTACTTC
CDR3 protein: CASSSLRDSENIQYF

V gene: TRBV5-1
J gene: TRBJ2-1
clone size: NA
D gene: NA
CDR3 DNA: TGCGCCAGCAGCCTGGTCCTGGGGGGCAATGAGCAGTTCTTC
CDR3 protein: CASSLVLGGNEQFF

V gene: TRBV10-3
J gene: TRBJ1-2
clone size: NA
D gene: NA
CDR3 DNA: TGTGCCATCAGTGAGAGGGGTAACTATGGCTACACCTTC
CDR3 protein: CAISERGNYGYTF

V gene: TRBV5-1
J gene: TRBJ2-7
clone size: NA
D gene: TRBD2
CDR3 DNA: TGCGCCAGCAGATTCGGACTAGCGGGATTCTACGAGCAGTACTTC
CDR3 protein: CASRFGLAGFYEQYF

V gene: TRBV7-9
J gene: TRBJ1-2
clone size: NA
D gene: TRBD1
CDR3 DNA: TGTGCCAGCAGCCCGACAGGGGAGAGCTATGGCTACACCTTC
CDR3 protein: CASSPTGESYGYTF

V gene: TRBV6-5
J gene: TRBJ1-5
clone size: NA
D gene: NA
CDR3 DNA: TGTGCCAGCAGTCCAGGGGCATACAATCAGCCCCAGCATTTT
CDR3 protein: CASSPGAYNQPQHF

V gene: TRBV5-1
J gene: TRBJ2-1
clone size: NA
D gene: NA
CDR3 DNA: TGCGCCGGCCGCGCCGACCTGGCCAATGAGCAGTTCTTC
CDR3 protein: CAGRADLANEQFF

V gene: TRBV5-1
J gene: TRBJ2-5
clone size: NA
D gene: TRBD2
CDR3 DNA: TGCGCCAGCAGCCCAGCGGGGTTTGAGACCCAGTACTTC
CDR3 protein: CASSPAGFETQYF

V gene: TRBV9
J gene: TRBJ2-2
clone size: NA
D gene: TRBD1
CDR3 DNA: TGTGCCAGCAGCCTTGGACAGGGTGTTGCCGGGGAGCTGTTTTTT
CDR3 protein: CASSLGQGVAGELFF

V gene: TRBV30
J gene: TRBJ2-5
clone size: NA
D gene: NA
CDR3 DNA: TGTGCCTGGAGTGTTTGGAGGGGTGAGACCCAGTACTTC
CDR3 protein: CAWSVWRGETQYF

V gene: TRBV6-5
J gene: TRBJ2-5
clone size: NA
D gene: TRBD2
CDR3 DNA: TGTGCCAGCTTAGGACTAGCGGGGGACCAAGAGACCCAGTACTTC
CDR3 protein: CASLGLAGDQETQYF

V gene: TRBV7-9
J gene: TRBJ2-6
clone size: NA
D gene: NA
CDR3 DNA: TGTGCCAGCAACCGTTTTGGCGGTGAGTCTGGGGCCAACGTCCTGACTTTC
CDR3 protein: CASNRFGGESGANVLTF

V gene: TRBV6-5
J gene: TRBJ2-7
clone size: NA
D gene: TRBD2
CDR3 DNA: TGTGCCAGCAGTCTGACGGGAGGGCCGGACGAGCAGTACTTC
CDR3 protein: CASSLTGGPDEQYF

V gene: TRBV4-1
J gene: TRBJ1-1
clone size: NA
D gene: TRBD1
CDR3 DNA: TGCGCCAGCAGCCAACCGAGAACAGGGGGCCTGTTATTCGGCACTGAAGCTTTCTTT
CDR3 protein: CASSQPRTGGLLFGTEAFF

V gene: TRBV5-6
J gene: TRBJ1-1
clone size: NA
D gene: NA
CDR3 DNA: TGTGCCAGCAGCTTGGGGGGATTAACTGAAGCTTTCTTT
CDR3 protein: CASSLGGLTEAFF

V gene: TRBV7-7
J gene: TRBJ2-2
clone size: NA
D gene: NA
CDR3 DNA: TGTGCTAGCAGCTTAGAGAACAGCCGCGGGGAGCTGTTTTTT
CDR3 protein: CASSLENSRGELFF

V gene: TRBV2
J gene: TRBJ2-5
clone size: NA
D gene: NA
CDR3 DNA: TGTGCCAGCAGTGCATCGGCCCAGTACTTC
CDR3 protein: CASSASAQYF

V gene: TRBV7-9
J gene: TRBJ2-5
clone size: once
D gene: TRBD2
CDR3 DNA: TGTGCCAGCAGCTTAGCGCTAGCGGGAGGATGGGATGAGACCCAGTACTTC
CDR3 protein: CASSLALAGGWDETQYF

V gene: TRBV29-1
J gene: TRBJ1-2
clone size: once
D gene: NA
CDR3 DNA: TGCAGCGTTGATTCAGGGGTGGACTATGGCTACACCTTC
CDR3 protein: CSVDSGVDYGYTF

V gene: TRBV9
J gene: TRBJ2-7
clone size: NA
D gene: TRBD2
CDR3 DNA: TGTGCCAGCAGCGTAGAGAGCGGGGGGCCAACCTACGAGCAGTACTTC
CDR3 protein: CASSVESGGPTYEQYF

V gene: TRBV7-9
J gene: TRBJ2-7
clone size: once
D gene: TRBD2
CDR3 DNA: TGTGCCAGCACCCCGGGGACTAGCGGATACGAGCAGTACTTC
CDR3 protein: CASTPGTSGYEQYF

V gene: TRBV4-3
J gene: TRBJ1-6
clone size: NA
D gene: NA
CDR3 DNA: TGCGCCAGCAGAGATTCGACAGAAGCTCCCTATAATTCACCCCTCCACTTT
CDR3 protein: CASRDSTEAPYNSPLHF

V gene: TRBV10-3
J gene: TRBJ2-5
clone size: NA
D gene: NA
CDR3 DNA: TGTGCCATCAGGGACAGTCATGGGGCGGGCCAAGAGACCCAGTACTTC
CDR3 protein: CAIRDSHGAGQETQYF

V gene: TRBV6-5
J gene: TRBJ1-4
clone size: NA
D gene: NA
CDR3 DNA: TGTGCCAGCAGTTACTCTGGGGGTACTAATGAAAAACTGTTTTTT
CDR3 protein: CASSYSGGTNEKLFF

V gene: TRBV5-6
J gene: TRBJ2-7
clone size: once
D gene: NA
CDR3 DNA: TGTGCCAGCAGCTTGGGGGGATTCTACGAGCAGTACTTC
CDR3 protein: CASSLGGFYEQYF

V gene: TRBV9
J gene: TRBJ2-3
clone size: once
D gene: TRBD2
CDR3 DNA: TGTGCCAGCAGCGAAGGGAATAAGCGGGGACCCACAGATACGCAGTATTTT
CDR3 protein: CASSEGNKRGPTDTQYF

V gene: TRBV7-8
J gene: TRBJ2-1
clone size: NA
D gene: NA
CDR3 DNA: TGTGCCAGCAGCCCCTCCCCAGCGGGTGAGTTCGATGAGCAGTTCTTC
CDR3 protein: CASSPSPAGEFDEQFF

V gene: TRBV13
J gene: TRBJ2-3
clone size: NA
D gene: NA
CDR3 DNA: TGTGCCAGCAGCTTGGGGGGCCCAAGACAGGGAACAGATACGCAGTATTTT
CDR3 protein: CASSLGGPRQGTDTQYF

V gene: TRBV30
J gene: TRBJ1-1
clone size: NA
D gene: NA
CDR3 DNA: TGTGCCTGGAGAACGGGACATTTGAACACTGAAGCTTTCTTT
CDR3 protein: CAWRTGHLNTEAFF

V gene: TRBV30
J gene: TRBJ1-1
clone size: NA
D gene: NA
CDR3 DNA: TGTGCCTGGATACCCCTATCTACGATGAACACTGAAGCTTTCTTT
CDR3 protein: CAWIPLSTMNTEAFF

V gene: TRBV7-9
J gene: TRBJ2-7
clone size: NA
D gene: NA
CDR3 DNA: TGTGCCAGCAGCCCCCGAGACGGTCCCTACGAGCAGTACTTC
CDR3 protein: CASSPRDGPYEQYF

V gene: TRBV14
J gene: TRBJ2-1
clone size: NA
D gene: TRBD2
CDR3 DNA: TGTGCCAGCAGCCCCTGGCTAGCGGGACAATACTCCTACAATGAGCAGTTCTTC
CDR3 protein: CASSPWLAGQYSYNEQFF